A selection of T cell receptor beta chains follows, all from one sample in a study of shared T cell receptors in the human thymus. Here immunoSEQ multiplex PCR was the method, and the copy in TCRdb shows in-frame clones only, minus some. The sample has 650,000 to 950,000 clones, 80% to 90% seen once. A further study also used this sample, focusing on human thymus T cells.

Sample: thymocytes. The receptors here all came from a girl under three years old with a congenital heart defect. Each CDR3 is given with its conserved first and last residue. The D gene is left open where the match is weak. Only some rows state a clone size, as once, few, many or a class for expanded clones.

clone size | J gene | V gene | D gene | CDR3 protein | CDR3 DNA
NA | TRBJ2-1 | TRBV6-1 | NA | CASSAGGASSYNEQFF | TGTGCCAGCAGTGCCGGGGGAGCGAGCTCCTACAATGAGCAGTTCTTC
NA | TRBJ2-7 | TRBV28 | NA | CASSLSGAADHEQYF | TGTGCCAGCAGTTTGAGTGGGGCCGCCGACCACGAGCAGTACTTC
NA | TRBJ1-2 | TRBV10-3 | NA | CATGDGYTF | TGTGCCACGGGGGATGGCTACACCTTC
NA | TRBJ2-3 | TRBV7-8 | NA | CASSLARTTGMEVGTQYF | TGTGCCAGCAGCTTAGCTCGAACCACAGGGATGGAGGTCGGTACGCAGTATTTT
NA | TRBJ1-1 | TRBV6-4 | NA | CASSVRAGETEAFF | TGTGCCAGCAGCGTGCGGGCAGGGGAGACTGAAGCTTTCTTT
NA | TRBJ2-3 | TRBV13 | NA | CASSLRGTDYPTDTQYF | TGTGCCAGCAGCTTACGGGGCACGGACTATCCCACAGATACGCAGTATTTT
NA | TRBJ1-1 | TRBV15 | NA | CATSGWQGTEAFF | TGTGCCACCAGCGGCTGGCAGGGTACTGAAGCTTTCTTT
NA | TRBJ1-2 | TRBV28 | TRBD1 | CASRSYRGQGFAVVGYTF | TGTGCCAGCAGGAGCTACCGGGGACAGGGGTTTGCGGTGGTAGGCTACACCTTC
NA | TRBJ1-6 | TRBV27 | NA | CASSSKRTGGDSPLHF | TGTGCCAGCAGCTCTAAACGGACGGGGGGGGATTCACCCCTCCACTTT
NA | TRBJ2-5 | TRBV6-6 | TRBD1 | CASRDIRDRGSWTQYF | TGTGCCAGCAGGGATATCCGGGACAGGGGAAGTTGGACCCAGTACTTC
NA | TRBJ1-1 | TRBV7-4 | NA | CASSRPGTGTGVVDTEAFF | TGTGCCAGCAGCCGTCCCGGGACGGGGACGGGGGTCGTGGACACTGAAGCTTTCTTT
NA | TRBJ1-4 | TRBV19 | NA | CASSIRGAGEKLFF | TGTGCCAGTAGTATCCGGGGGGCGGGCGAAAAACTGTTTTTT
few | TRBJ1-2 | TRBV27 | TRBD1 | CASSLRDRGDGYTF | TGTGCCAGCAGTTTGAGGGACAGGGGCGATGGCTACACCTTC
NA | TRBJ2-2 | TRBV7-9 | TRBD1 | CASSLEWEGGFTGELFF | TGTGCCAGCAGCTTAGAATGGGAAGGGGGCTTCACCGGGGAGCTGTTTTTT
few | TRBJ2-7 | TRBV4-1 | NA | CASSHVQDDSYEQYF | TGCGCCAGCAGCCACGTACAGGACGACTCCTACGAGCAGTACTTC
NA | TRBJ1-5 | TRBV18 | TRBD1 | CASSPRGTGINQPQHF | TGTGCCAGCTCACCCCGCGGGACAGGGATCAATCAGCCCCAGCATTTT
NA | TRBJ1-2 | TRBV2 | NA | CASSTSDSGRGLYGYTF | TGTGCCAGCAGTACGAGCGATTCAGGGCGGGGGCTCTATGGCTACACCTTC
NA | TRBJ2-3 | TRBV28 | TRBD2 | CASSMTPGLATDTQYF | TGTGCCAGCAGTATGACTCCGGGACTAGCGACAGATACGCAGTATTTT
NA | TRBJ1-1 | TRBV27 | NA | CASSLVTLRAFF | TGTGCCAGCAGTTTAGTGACATTACGGGCTTTCTTT
few | TRBJ2-3 | TRBV5-4 | TRBD1 | CASSPNYRGTSTDTQYF | TGTGCCAGCAGCCCCAATTACAGGGGGACTAGCACAGATACGCAGTATTTT
NA | TRBJ1-1 | TRBV6-1 | NA | CASSGGPSSVWGMNTEAFF | TGTGCCAGCAGTGGGGGTCCATCTAGCGTTTGGGGGATGAACACTGAAGCTTTCTTT
once | TRBJ1-2 | TRBV19 | NA | CASSLGRDYGYTF | TGTGCCAGTAGTCTTGGCAGGGACTATGGCTACACCTTC
NA | TRBJ2-1 | TRBV6-5 | NA | CASSYSSGNEQFF | TGTGCCAGCAGTTACTCGTCGGGGAATGAGCAGTTCTTC
NA | TRBJ2-7 | TRBV5-4 | TRBD2 | CASSPTSGGSYEQYF | TGTGCCAGCAGCCCTACTAGCGGGGGGAGTTACGAGCAGTACTTC
NA | TRBJ1-2 | TRBV27 | NA | CASKGGYGYTF | TGTGCCAGCAAGGGCGGGTATGGCTACACCTTC
once | TRBJ2-2 | TRBV11-2 | TRBD1 | CASSMDRGFANTGELFF | TGTGCCAGCTCCATGGACAGGGGGTTCGCGAACACCGGGGAGCTGTTTTTT
NA | TRBJ1-6 | TRBV14 | TRBD1 | CATQGQDVNNSPLHF | TGTGCCACCCAAGGACAGGACGTAAATAATTCACCCCTCCACTTT
NA | TRBJ1-6 | TRBV30 | TRBD1 | CAWHKGQGTAPLHF | TGTGCCTGGCACAAAGGACAGGGTACCGCACCCCTCCACTTT
NA | TRBJ1-1 | TRBV7-9 | NA | CASSLTERLNTEAFF | TGTGCCAGCAGCTTAACGGAGAGGTTGAACACTGAAGCTTTCTTT